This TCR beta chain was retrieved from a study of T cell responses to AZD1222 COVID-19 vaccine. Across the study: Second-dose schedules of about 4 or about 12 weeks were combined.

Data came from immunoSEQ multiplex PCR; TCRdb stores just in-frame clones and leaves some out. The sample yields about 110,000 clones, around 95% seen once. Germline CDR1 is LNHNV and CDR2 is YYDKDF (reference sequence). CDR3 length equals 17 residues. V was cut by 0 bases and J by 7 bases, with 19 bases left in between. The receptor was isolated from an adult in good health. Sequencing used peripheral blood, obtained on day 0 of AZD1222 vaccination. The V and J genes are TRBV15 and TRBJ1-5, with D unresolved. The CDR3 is CATSRDTMEATRQPQHF. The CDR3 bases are TGTGCCACCAGCAGAGACACGATGGAGGCAACCAGGCAGCCCCAGCATTTT.